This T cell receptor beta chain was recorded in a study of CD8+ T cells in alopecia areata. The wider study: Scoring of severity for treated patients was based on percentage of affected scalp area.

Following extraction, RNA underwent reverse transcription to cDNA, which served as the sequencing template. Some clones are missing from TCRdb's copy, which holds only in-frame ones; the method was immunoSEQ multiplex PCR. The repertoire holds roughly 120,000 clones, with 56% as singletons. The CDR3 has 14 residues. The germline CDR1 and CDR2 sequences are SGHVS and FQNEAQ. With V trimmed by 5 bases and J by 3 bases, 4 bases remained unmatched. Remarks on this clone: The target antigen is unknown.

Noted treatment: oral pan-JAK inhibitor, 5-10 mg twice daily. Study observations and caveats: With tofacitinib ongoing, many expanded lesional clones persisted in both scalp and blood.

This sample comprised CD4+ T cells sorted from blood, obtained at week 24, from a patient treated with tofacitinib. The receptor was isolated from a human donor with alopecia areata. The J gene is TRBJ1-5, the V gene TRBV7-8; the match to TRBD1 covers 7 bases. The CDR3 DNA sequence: TGTGCCAGCAGCCGGGACAGCCCCAATCAGCCCCAGCATTTT. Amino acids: CASSRDSPNQPQHF.